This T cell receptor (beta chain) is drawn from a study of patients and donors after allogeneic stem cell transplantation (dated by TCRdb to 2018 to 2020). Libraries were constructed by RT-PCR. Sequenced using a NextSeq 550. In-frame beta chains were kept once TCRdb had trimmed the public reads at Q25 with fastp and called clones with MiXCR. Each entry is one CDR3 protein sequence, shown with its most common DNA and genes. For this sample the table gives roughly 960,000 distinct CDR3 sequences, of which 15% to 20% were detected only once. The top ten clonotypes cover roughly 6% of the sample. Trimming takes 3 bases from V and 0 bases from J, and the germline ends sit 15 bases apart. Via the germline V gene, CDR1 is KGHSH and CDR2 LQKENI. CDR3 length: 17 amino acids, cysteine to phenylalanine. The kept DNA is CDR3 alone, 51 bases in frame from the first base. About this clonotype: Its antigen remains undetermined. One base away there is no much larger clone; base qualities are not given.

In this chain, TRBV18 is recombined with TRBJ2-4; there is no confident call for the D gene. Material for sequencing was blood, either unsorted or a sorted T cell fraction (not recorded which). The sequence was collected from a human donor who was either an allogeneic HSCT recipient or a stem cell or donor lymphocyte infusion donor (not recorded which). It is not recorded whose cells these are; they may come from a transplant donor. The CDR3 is CASSPLAGLGAKNIQYF. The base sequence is TGTGCCAGCTCACCTTTGGCTGGGTTGGGAGCCAAAAACATTCAGTACTTC.